These T cell receptor beta chains were read from a single sample in a study of human T cells and chemical hapten exposure. TCRdb redid the calling of the RACE reads with MiXCR, one entry per CDR3 protein. Of around 300,000 distinct CDR3 sequences detected, roughly 7.4% appear once; the ten largest clones hold 0.9% to 1.5%. This specimen consisted of whole blood, obtained in connection with sensitization to the hapten diphenylcyclopropenone (DPC). These TCRs come from a man aged 18 to 29 with alopecia areata. Some clones in this sample may be carry-over from other donors' samples. The CDR3 runs from the conserved cysteine through the conserved F or W. A D gene is named only where the DNA matches it firmly. The size field is filled for only some rows; it gives once, few, many or a size class.

J	V	length	size	D	DNA	CDR3
TRBJ2-1	TRBV7-8	15	NA	NA	TGTGCCAGCAGCCTCAACCCGTTATCGGTGCGGGAGCAGTTCTTC	CASSLNPLSVREQFF
TRBJ1-2	TRBV6-6	17	many	TRBD1	TGTGCCAGCAGTTACCCAATGACAGGGGAGCTCTTCTATGGCTACACCTTC	CASSYPMTGELFYGYTF
TRBJ1-4	TRBV4-3	13	NA	NA	TGCGCCAGCAGCCCCCTTCCTAATGAAAAACTGTTTTTT	CASSPLPNEKLFF
TRBJ2-7	TRBV13	14	few	NA	TGTGCCAGCAGACGACCCGGGGGCCCCTACGAGCAGTACTTC	CASRRPGGPYEQYF
TRBJ1-5	TRBV28	14	NA	NA	TGTGCCAGCAGAAAAGAGGGTAGCAATCAGCCCCAGCATTTT	CASRKEGSNQPQHF
TRBJ2-1	TRBV15	15	few	NA	TGTGCCACCAGCAGACAGGGGAGCTCCTACAATGAGCAGTTCTTC	CATSRQGSSYNEQFF
TRBJ2-3	TRBV11-2	12	NA	NA	TGTGCCAGCAGCTTAGTCGGAGGTACGCAGTATTTT	CASSLVGGTQYF
TRBJ2-1	TRBV9	14	few	TRBD1	TGTGCCAGCAGCGGAAGTGGGACAGACAATGAGCAGTTCTTC	CASSGSGTDNEQFF
TRBJ2-5	TRBV28	15	many	NA	TGTGCCAGCAGTTTTCCCTCAGAGTGGCAAGAGACCCAGTACTTC	CASSFPSEWQETQYF
TRBJ2-2	TRBV7-2	13	NA	NA	TGTGCCAGCAGCTCTGATTCCACCGGGGAGCTGTTTTTT	CASSSDSTGELFF
TRBJ1-1	TRBV18	14	NA	NA	TGTGCCAGCTCATACCCAGGAGCCGCCACTGAAGCTTTCTTT	CASSYPGAATEAFF
TRBJ2-2	TRBV4-1	19	many	NA	TGCGCCAGCAGCCAAGATTTTAAGGGGGTAGGCCCTTCCACCGGGGAGCTGTTTTTT	CASSQDFKGVGPSTGELFF
TRBJ2-2	TRBV10-3	16	NA	NA	TGTGCCATTCGGGGGAGTCCGGGACTGCACACCGGGGAGCTGTTTTTT	CAIRGSPGLHTGELFF
TRBJ1-4	TRBV9	15	few	NA	TGTGCCAGCAGCACATCCGGACAGCCGAATGAAAAACTGTTTTTT	CASSTSGQPNEKLFF
TRBJ1-1	TRBV9	14	NA	TRBD1	TGTGCCAGCAGTCTTACAGGGGGCTGGACTGAAGCTTTCTTT	CASSLTGGWTEAFF
TRBJ1-5	TRBV7-8	16	few	NA	TGTGCCAGCAGCTCGATCGACAGTTTAAGCAATCAGCCCCAGCATTTT	CASSSIDSLSNQPQHF
TRBJ1-2	TRBV5-4	14	NA	NA	TGTGCCAGCAGCTTGGGGGTCCTTAACTATGGCTACACCTTC	CASSLGVLNYGYTF
TRBJ2-3	TRBV2	13	NA	NA	TGTGCCAGCAGTGAAGTTTTACGAGATACGCAGTATTTT	CASSEVLRDTQYF
TRBJ1-5	TRBV7-2	16	NA	TRBD1	TGTGCCAGCAGCTTGGGATCAGGGGGAGGCAATCAGCCCCAGCATTTT	CASSLGSGGGNQPQHF
TRBJ1-2	TRBV12-3/TRBV12-4	15	few	TRBD1	TGTGCCAGCAGCCCTTGGGACAGGGACGCCTATGGCTACACCTTC	CASSPWDRDAYGYTF
TRBJ2-2	TRBV7-9	14	few	TRBD1	TGTGCCAGCAATGGACAGGGATTCACCGGGGAGCTGTTTTTT	CASNGQGFTGELFF
TRBJ1-6	TRBV3-1	13	many	NA	TGTGCCAGCAGCCAAGATCTTGGCCAGACACTCCACTTT	CASSQDLGQTLHF
TRBJ1-3	TRBV4-1	17	NA	NA	TGCGCCAGCAGCCAAGATGGGGCCAGGAGCTCTGGAAACACCATATATTTT	CASSQDGARSSGNTIYF
TRBJ1-5	TRBV7-2	15	many	NA	TGTGCCAGCAGCCTGGCAGGGAGTGACAATCAGCCCCAGCATTTT	CASSLAGSDNQPQHF
TRBJ2-3	TRBV7-6	15	many	NA	TGTGCCAGCAGCTTAGGGGGGCTATACACAGATACGCAGTATTTT	CASSLGGLYTDTQYF
TRBJ1-5	TRBV7-9	15	few	NA	TGTGCCAGCAGCTCAGAAGGACAGTACAATCAGCCCCAGCATTTT	CASSSEGQYNQPQHF
TRBJ1-3	TRBV12-3/TRBV12-4	15	few	TRBD1	TGTGCCAGCACTCCGGGACAGCCCTCTGGAAACACCATATATTTT	CASTPGQPSGNTIYF
TRBJ2-7	TRBV6-2/TRBV6-3	14	NA	NA	TGTGCCAGCAGTCACCGGGACAAACGCTACGAGCAGTACTTC	CASSHRDKRYEQYF
TRBJ2-7	TRBV6-5	15	NA	TRBD1	TGTGCCAGCAGTTACGCCACAGGGGAGTCCTACGAGCAGTACTTC	CASSYATGESYEQYF
TRBJ2-2	TRBV2	14	few	NA	TGTGCCAGCAGACCTCGGGCAGGGACCGGGGAGCTGTTTTTT	CASRPRAGTGELFF
TRBJ1-3	TRBV7-9	13	few	NA	TGTGCCAGCAGCCGACGGGACGAAAACACCATATATTTT	CASSRRDENTIYF
TRBJ2-1	TRBV7-6	14	once	TRBD1	TGTGCCAGCATCGACAGGGGGGTTTACGATGAGCAGTTCTTC	CASIDRGVYDEQFF
TRBJ2-2	TRBV7-2	14	few	TRBD1	TGTGCCAGCAGCTCAGGGGGCACCACCGGGGAGCTGTTTTTT	CASSSGGTTGELFF
TRBJ2-5	TRBV19	15	NA	NA	TGTGCCAGTAGTGCATACCGGGACCCACAAGAGACCCAGTACTTC	CASSAYRDPQETQYF
TRBJ1-5	TRBV13	15	NA	NA	TGTGCCAGCAGCTTAGGCTCACAGAACAATCAGCCCCAGCATTTT	CASSLGSQNNQPQHF
TRBJ1-3	TRBV7-2	16	few	NA	TGTGCCAGCAGCTTAAGTGGGGGAGGCTCTGGAAACACCATATATTTT	CASSLSGGGSGNTIYF
TRBJ1-1	TRBV29-1	13	NA	NA	TGCAGCGGGGAAAGTAGGGGTAACACTGAAGCTTTCTTT	CSGESRGNTEAFF
TRBJ2-5	TRBV29-1	13	few	NA	TGCAGCGTTGGAACGGGGCTTGGGGAGACCCAGTACTTC	CSVGTGLGETQYF
TRBJ1-1	TRBV29-1	13	NA	TRBD1	TGCAGCGTTCTCCGGACAGGGGGTCCTGAAGCTTTCTTT	CSVLRTGGPEAFF
TRBJ1-2	TRBV7-9	14	NA	NA	TGTGCCAGCAGCTTACATGCCGCTAACTATGGCTACACCTTC	CASSLHAANYGYTF
TRBJ2-3	TRBV20-1	14	NA	NA	TGCAGTGCCCTGACCCGGACTTATACAGATACGCAGTATTTT	CSALTRTYTDTQYF
TRBJ1-6	TRBV7-9	13	many	NA	TGTGCCAGCAGCTTATCCGCCAGTTCACCCCTCCACTTT	CASSLSASSPLHF
TRBJ1-1	TRBV7-2	16	few	NA	TGTGCCAGCACCCTGAAGTTGGTTGGGGGAGACACTGAAGCTTTCTTT	CASTLKLVGGDTEAFF
TRBJ2-2	TRBV6-6	15	NA	NA	TGTGCCAGCAGTTACCGGCAGCCCCACACCGGGGAGCTGTTTTTT	CASSYRQPHTGELFF
TRBJ1-1	TRBV6-2/TRBV6-3	13	many	NA	TGTGCCAGCAGTTACGGACAGCGCACTGAAGCTTTCTTT	CASSYGQRTEAFF
TRBJ1-2	TRBV6-2/TRBV6-3	14	many	TRBD1	TGTGCCACACGGACGTCTGGGCAGGGGGGCGGCTACACCTTC	CATRTSGQGGGYTF
TRBJ1-1	TRBV3-1	15	few	TRBD1	TGTGCCAGCAGCCAAGCTAGGGGGCTTACCACTGAAGCTTTCTTT	CASSQARGLTTEAFF
TRBJ2-7	TRBV6-2/TRBV6-3	14	NA	NA	TGTGCCAGCAGTCGACCGGCCCTACGGCCCGAGCAGTACTTC	CASSRPALRPEQYF
TRBJ2-7	TRBV20-1	15	NA	NA	TGCAGTGCTAGGCTGGGTGCGGTTGGCCCCTACGAGCAGTACTTC	CSARLGAVGPYEQYF
TRBJ2-2	TRBV4-3	13	few	NA	TGCGCCAGCAGCCAAGAACCCACCGGGGAGCTGTTTTTT	CASSQEPTGELFF
TRBJ1-6	TRBV11-2	15	few	NA	TGTGCCAGCAGCTTAACGAGCTCCTATAATTCACCCCTCCACTTT	CASSLTSSYNSPLHF
TRBJ1-1	TRBV28	14	many	TRBD1	TGTGCCAGCAGCCTCCGGGACAGGATAACTGAAGCTTTCTTT	CASSLRDRITEAFF
TRBJ1-2	TRBV3-1	12	few	NA	TGTGCCAGCAGCCAAGACTACCGAGGCTACACCTTC	CASSQDYRGYTF
TRBJ1-5	TRBV20-1	17	few	TRBD1	TGCAGTGGTATAGGGACAGGGAACCTTTATAGCAATCAGCCCCAGCATTTT	CSGIGTGNLYSNQPQHF
TRBJ2-5	TRBV21-1	16	few	NA	TGTGCCAGCAGCAAATCCCGACAGGTTGGCGAAGAGACCCAGTACTTC	CASSKSRQVGEETQYF
TRBJ1-2	TRBV6-2/TRBV6-3	14	many	TRBD1	TGTGCCAGCAGTTCGACAGGGGTTGGCTATGGCTACACCTTC	CASSSTGVGYGYTF
TRBJ1-6	TRBV7-2	12	few	NA	TGTGCCAGCAGCTTAGCAAGTTCACCCCTCCACTTT	CASSLASSPLHF
TRBJ2-5	TRBV5-1	15	many	TRBD2	TGCGCCAGCAGCCGTGGGGCTAGCGGACAAGAGACCCAGTACTTC	CASSRGASGQETQYF
TRBJ1-2	TRBV7-6	13	NA	TRBD1	TGTGCCAGCAGCCGCACAGGGGTCTATGGCTACACCTTC	CASSRTGVYGYTF